Only a few counts were recorded for the clone carrying this T cell receptor (beta chain). Its target is unknown. Patients who had autoimmune disease history or got systemic immunosuppression were left out. The timepoints at which blood was sampled were baseline, cycle 4 day 1, and cycle 7 day 1. This sample is part of a study of OX40 agonist ivuxolimab in advanced cancers. Study results and limitations: The CD4+ and CD8+ T cells in the blood had expanded clonally by week 6 at 0.1 to 3.0 mg/kg.

Repertoires were generated with immunoSEQ multiplex PCR, while TCRdb's copy carries only in-frame clones and drops some. This table holds roughly 23,000 clones, 77% found once. Trimming cost V 4 bases and J 0 bases, with 7 bases left between them. The CDR3 extends over 13 amino acids. Germline V gene sequence: CDR1 MNHEY, CDR2 SVGAGI. This clonotype was obtained from an adult with an advanced solid tumor such as melanoma, head and neck, liver or kidney cancer. This sample comprised CD4+ or CD8+ T cells sorted from blood, obtained in a trial of the OX40 agonist ivuxolimab. The chain links TRBV6-5 to TRBJ2-7; D remains ambiguous. The CDR3: CASSSTYSYEQYF. The CDR3 DNA sequence: TGTGCCAGCAGTTCGACCTACTCCTACGAGCAGTACTTC.